The 4 T cell receptor beta chains below come from one sample, sequenced in a study of T cell clonality in common variable immunodeficiency. Sequenced by immunoSEQ multiplex PCR; TCRdb stores in-frame clones only, minus some. Observed in the sample are some 43,000 clones, none of them singletons. The sequenced sample was peripheral blood mononuclear cells. The receptors shown here come from a person aged 18 to 70 in good health.

Many counts were recorded for this clone. The read finishes 3 residues shy of the CDR3 end, and the germline J gene is used to complete it. This sequence joins TRBV10-2 and TRBJ1-2; 7 nucleotides agree with TRBD1. CDR1 WSHSY and CDR2 SAAADI come from the germline V gene. The ends lost 8 bases at V and 7 bases at J; junction bases unmatched: 10. The length of the CDR3 is 13 residues. The part of the CDR3 DNA that was read is TGCGCCAGCCGCCCCTCCGGACAGGCTGGC. Protein: CASRPSGQAG. The entire CDR3 protein is CASRPSGQAGYTF.

This clone was recorded many times. The CDR3 goes on 3 residues after the read ends, and that part is filled in from the germline J gene. The chain uses TRBV12-3 or TRBV12-4 and TRBJ2-1, with a possible D match to TRBD1 (6 bases). The CDR3 length is 14 residues. V gave up 5 bases and J gave up 3 bases, with 11 bases separating them. CDR3 sequence reads: CASSMQGFYNEQFF. The covered CDR3 bases are TGTGCCAGCAGTATGCAGGGGTTCTACAATGAG.

Ten or more counts support this clone. One end of the junction varies from germline; a read error may be responsible. Coverage ceases 3 residues before the CDR3 finishes, and the germline J gene fills in the end. This rearrangement joins TRBV4-2 to TRBJ2-1; TRBD1 agrees at 11 bases. Germline values: CDR1 LGHNA, CDR2 YNFKEQ. The CDR3 extends over 13 amino acids. The CDR3 loop reads CASGTGGVSEQFF. The CDR3 DNA, read in part, is TGCGCCAGCGGGACAGGGGGGGTCAGTGAG.

This clone was detected ten times or more. Read coverage stops 3 residues before the CDR3 terminus; the germline J gene supplies the remainder. V gene TRBV9 combines with J gene TRBJ2-7; D not certain. Per germline, CDR1 SGDLS and CDR2 YYNGEE. The V end lost 0 bases, the J end lost 6 bases, and 10 bases lay between the germline ends. The CDR3 contains 13 residues. The CDR3 DNA, read in part, is TGTGCCAGCAGCGTAGGGGCTCAACGCGAG. The encoded protein is CASSVGAQRE. The whole CDR3 region reads CASSVGAQREQYF.